This TCR beta chain was captured by sequencing in a study of cytomegalovirus exposure and HLA in healthy donors. Study at large: Early on, a data release was issued that held some 85 million unique TCRs from HLA-typed donors. General study findings and limits: A later analysis reportedly found that, within productive TCRs, an Asian-associated ancestry cluster had fewer N-insertions than the mean observed across the roughly 610 donors.

The PCR employed 60 Vbeta primers together with 13 Jbeta primers. Only in-frame clones appear in the TCRdb table, and some are missing; sequencing was by immunoSEQ multiplex PCR. This sample has 87,000 or so clones; around 79% occur once, and the top ten carry approximately 5%. There are 15 residues in the CDR3. The germline CDR1 and CDR2 sequences are LGHNA and YSLEER. Trimming pared 0 bases from V and 2 bases from J, leaving 11 bases between. Comments on this clone: Its target is not known.

This chain links TRBV4-3 with TRBJ2-7, with a tentative D call TRBD2 (5 bases). This sequence originates from a woman in her forties in good health and CMV-seronegative. Sequenced: PBMCs. CDR3 amino acids: CASSQDRGRTYEQYF. The CDR3, as DNA: TGCGCCAGCAGCCAAGATCGGGGAAGAACCTACGAGCAGTACTTC.